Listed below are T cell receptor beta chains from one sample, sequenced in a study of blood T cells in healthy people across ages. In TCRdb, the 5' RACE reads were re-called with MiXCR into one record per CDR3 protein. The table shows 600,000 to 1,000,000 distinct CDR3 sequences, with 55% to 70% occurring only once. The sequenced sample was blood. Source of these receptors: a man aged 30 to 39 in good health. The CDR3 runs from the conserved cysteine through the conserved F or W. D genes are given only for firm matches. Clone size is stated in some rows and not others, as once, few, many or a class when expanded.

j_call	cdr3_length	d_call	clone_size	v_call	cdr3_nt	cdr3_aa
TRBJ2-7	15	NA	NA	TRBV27	TGTGCCAGCAACCCCACCGGGACACAATATTACGAGCAGTACTTC	CASNPTGTQYYEQYF
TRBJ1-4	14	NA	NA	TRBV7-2	TGTGCCAGCGGCCTTCCGGGTGGCGGTGAAAAACTGTTTTTT	CASGLPGGGEKLFF
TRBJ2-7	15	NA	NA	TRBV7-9	TGTGCCAGCAGCTTAGCGATACGAGGGGACTACGAGCAGTACTTC	CASSLAIRGDYEQYF
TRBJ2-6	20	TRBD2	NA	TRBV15	TGTGCCACCAGCAGAGGTTCCCCTCGTTTCGGGGGGGAAGGGGCCAACGTCCTGACTTTC	CATSRGSPRFGGEGANVLTF
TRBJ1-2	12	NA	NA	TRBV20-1	TGCAGACCAGCGGGTAAAAACTCTGGCTACACCTTC	CRPAGKNSGYTF
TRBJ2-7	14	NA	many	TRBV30	TGTGCCTGGAGTGTATCCGGGGGCGGCTACGAGCAGTACTTC	CAWSVSGGGYEQYF
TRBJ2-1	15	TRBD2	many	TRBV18	TGTGCCAGCTCACCCGTGACTAGCGGTTACAATGAGCAGTTCTTC	CASSPVTSGYNEQFF
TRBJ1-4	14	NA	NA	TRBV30	TGTGCCTGGAGTGTACCAGGGGTTGATGAAAAACTGTTTTTT	CAWSVPGVDEKLFF
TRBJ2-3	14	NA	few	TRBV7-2	TGTGCCAGCAGCTTTGGGCAGGGGGGTGATACGCAGTATTTT	CASSFGQGGDTQYF
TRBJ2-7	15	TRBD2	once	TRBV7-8	TGTGCCAGCAGCCACACTAGCGGAATTATATACGAGCAGTACTTC	CASSHTSGIIYEQYF
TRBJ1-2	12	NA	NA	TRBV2	TGTGCCAGCAGGAGGGAGATCGGTGGCTACACCTTC	CASRREIGGYTF
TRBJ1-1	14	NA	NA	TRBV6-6	TGTGCCAGCAGCCCCAGGGCCGTAAACACTGAAGCTTTCTTT	CASSPRAVNTEAFF
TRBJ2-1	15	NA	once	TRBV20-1	TGCAGTGCTAATATCGACTCAAGATCCTACAATGAGCAGTTCTTC	CSANIDSRSYNEQFF
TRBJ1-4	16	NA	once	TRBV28	TGTGCCAGCAGCACAATCCAGGGCCCAACTAATGAAAAACTGTTTTTT	CASSTIQGPTNEKLFF
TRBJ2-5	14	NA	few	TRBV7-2	TGTGCCAGCAGCCTTACAAAACATGAAGAGACCCAGTACTTC	CASSLTKHEETQYF
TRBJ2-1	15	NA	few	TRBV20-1	TGCAGTGCCAAAAAGGCGGGACTCCGATACAATGAGCAGTTCTTC	CSAKKAGLRYNEQFF
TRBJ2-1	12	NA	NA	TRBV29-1	TGCAGCGTCACCCGAGGGGGGAATGAGCAGTTCTTC	CSVTRGGNEQFF
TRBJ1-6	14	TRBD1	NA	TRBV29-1	TGCAGCGTGCGACAGGGATTCGATAATTCACCCCTCCACTTT	CSVRQGFDNSPLHF
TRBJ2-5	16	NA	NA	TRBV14	TGTGCCAGCAGCCAGATTGGTACAAGGGAGCGAGAGACCCAGTACTTC	CASSQIGTRERETQYF
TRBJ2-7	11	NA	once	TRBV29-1	TGCGGCGGTCGAAAGGAATCCGAGCAGTACTTC	CGGRKESEQYF
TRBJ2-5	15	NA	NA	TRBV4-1	TGCGCAAGCAGCCAAGTTGGAACGGCGGGCTGGACCCAGTACTTC	CASSQVGTAGWTQYF
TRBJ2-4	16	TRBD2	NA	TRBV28	TGTGCCAGCAGTTTTGCGGCGGGAGGAGGCAAAAACATTCAGTACTTC	CASSFAAGGGKNIQYF
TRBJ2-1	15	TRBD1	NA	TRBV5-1	TGCGCCAGCAGCTTGGAAGGACAGGGATTCAATGAGCAGTTCTTC	CASSLEGQGFNEQFF
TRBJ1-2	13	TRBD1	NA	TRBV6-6	TGTGCCAGCAGACGGGGACAGTCCTATGGCTACACCTTC	CASRRGQSYGYTF
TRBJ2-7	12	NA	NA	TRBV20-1	TGCAGTGCTTACGACGGACGGAGGGAGCAGTACTTC	CSAYDGRREQYF
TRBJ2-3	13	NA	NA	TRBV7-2	TGTGCCAGCAGTACAGCCTTCACAGATACGCAGTATTTT	CASSTAFTDTQYF
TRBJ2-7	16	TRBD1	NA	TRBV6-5	TGTGCCAGCAGTTATAGTTTGGCAGGGGGTATTTACGAGCAGTACTTC	CASSYSLAGGIYEQYF
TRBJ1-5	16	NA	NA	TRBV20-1	TGCAGTGCTAGAGCCTCTACAGGGAGAGGTGGGCAGCCCCAGCATTTT	CSARASTGRGGQPQHF
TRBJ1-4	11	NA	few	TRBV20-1	TGCAGTGCTAGCGGTAATGAAAAACTGTTTTTT	CSASGNEKLFF
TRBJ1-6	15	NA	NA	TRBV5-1	TGCGCCAGCAGCTTGGAGGCAGGAACTAATTCACCCCTCCACTTT	CASSLEAGTNSPLHF
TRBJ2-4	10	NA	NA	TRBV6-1	TGTGCCAGCAGTGATCCGGTTTCGTACTTC	CASSDPVSYF
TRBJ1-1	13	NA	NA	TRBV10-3	TGTGCCATCAGTGACAGTTCGAACACTGAAGCTTTCTTT	CAISDSSNTEAFF
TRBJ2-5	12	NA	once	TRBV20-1	TGCAGTGCTAGGAACCTCCAAGAGACCCAGTACTTC	CSARNLQETQYF
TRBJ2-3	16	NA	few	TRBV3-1	TGTGCCAGCAGCCAAGATGGTACACTCTCTATTGTAACGCAGTATTTT	CASSQDGTLSIVTQYF
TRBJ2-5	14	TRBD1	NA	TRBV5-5	TGTGCCAGCAGCTTAAACAGGGGGCAAGAGACCCGGTACTTC	CASSLNRGQETRYF
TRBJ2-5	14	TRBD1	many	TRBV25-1	TGTGCCAGCAGTGGACAGGGGCGGCGAGAGACCCAGTACTTC	CASSGQGRRETQYF
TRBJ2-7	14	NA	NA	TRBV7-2	TGTGCCAGCAGCTTAACAGCGACCACCTACGAGCAGTACTTC	CASSLTATTYEQYF
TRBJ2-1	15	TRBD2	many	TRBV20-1	TGCAGTGCTAGAGATGGAACTAGCGGGAGCAATGAGCAGTTCTTC	CSARDGTSGSNEQFF
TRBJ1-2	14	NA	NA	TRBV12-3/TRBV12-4	TGTGCCAGCAGTTTAGCGCGGTTCAACTATGGCTACACCTTC	CASSLARFNYGYTF
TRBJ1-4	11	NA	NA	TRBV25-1	TGTGCCAGCAGTGAATATGAAAAACTGTTTTTT	CASSEYEKLFF
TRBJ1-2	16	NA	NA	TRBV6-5	TGTGCCAGCAGTTACTCATCTAGTGCTTCATTGGTCGGCTACACCTTC	CASSYSSSASLVGYTF
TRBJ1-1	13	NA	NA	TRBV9	TGTGCCAGCAGCGTTATGGGGGACACTGAAGCTTTCTTT	CASSVMGDTEAFF
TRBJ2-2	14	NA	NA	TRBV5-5	TGTGCCAGCAGCTTGGGCCAGTTTTCCGGGGAGCTGTTTTTT	CASSLGQFSGELFF
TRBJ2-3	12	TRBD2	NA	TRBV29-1	TGCAGCTCGGGGGGGGCCACAGATACGCAGTATTTT	CSSGGATDTQYF
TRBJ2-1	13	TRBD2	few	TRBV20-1	TGCAGCACCCCTAGCGGGGGGGTTAATGAGCAGTTCTTC	CSTPSGGVNEQFF
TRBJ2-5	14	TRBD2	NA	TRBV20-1	TGCAGTGCGCCCGCGGGGGGAAAAGGAGAGACCCAGTACTTC	CSAPAGGKGETQYF
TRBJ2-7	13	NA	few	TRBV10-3	TGTGCCATCAAGGGCAGCTCTCACCACGAGCAGTACTTC	CAIKGSSHHEQYF